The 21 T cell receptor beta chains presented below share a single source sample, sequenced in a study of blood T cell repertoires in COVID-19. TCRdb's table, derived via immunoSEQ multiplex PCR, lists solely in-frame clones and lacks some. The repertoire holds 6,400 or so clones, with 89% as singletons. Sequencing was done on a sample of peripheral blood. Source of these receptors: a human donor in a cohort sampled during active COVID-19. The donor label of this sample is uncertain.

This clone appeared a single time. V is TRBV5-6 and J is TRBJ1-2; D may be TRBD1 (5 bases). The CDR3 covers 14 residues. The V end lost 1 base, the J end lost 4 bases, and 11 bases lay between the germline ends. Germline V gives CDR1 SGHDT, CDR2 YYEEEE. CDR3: CASSLRGRAYGYTF. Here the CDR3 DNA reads TGTGCCAGCAGCTTGCGCGGCAGGGCCTATGGCTACACCTTC.

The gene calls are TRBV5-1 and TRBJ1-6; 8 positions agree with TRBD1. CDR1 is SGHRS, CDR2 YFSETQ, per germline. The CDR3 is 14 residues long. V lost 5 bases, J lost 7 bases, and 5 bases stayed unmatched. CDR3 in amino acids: CASRTGEANSPLHF. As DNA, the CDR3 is TGCGCCAGCAGGACAGGGGAAGCGAATTCACCCCTCCACTTT.

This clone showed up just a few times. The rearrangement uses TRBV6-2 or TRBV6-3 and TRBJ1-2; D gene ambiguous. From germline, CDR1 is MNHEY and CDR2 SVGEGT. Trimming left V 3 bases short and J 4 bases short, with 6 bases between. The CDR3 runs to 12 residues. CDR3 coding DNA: TGTGCCAGCAGTTATCCCATCTATGGCTACACCTTC. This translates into CASSYPIYGYTF.

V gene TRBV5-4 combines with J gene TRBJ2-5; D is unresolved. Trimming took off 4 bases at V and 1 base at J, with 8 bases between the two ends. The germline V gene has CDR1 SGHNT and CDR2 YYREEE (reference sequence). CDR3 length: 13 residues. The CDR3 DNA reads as TGTGCCAGCAGCCCTATTACCCAAGAGACCCAGTACTTC. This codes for CASSPITQETQYF. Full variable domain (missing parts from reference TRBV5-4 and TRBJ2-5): ETGVTQSPTHLIKTRGQQVTLRCSSQSGHNTVSWYQQALGQGPQFIFQYYREEENGRGNFPPRFSGLQFPNYSSELNVNALELDDSALYLCASSPITQETQYFGPGTRLLVL.

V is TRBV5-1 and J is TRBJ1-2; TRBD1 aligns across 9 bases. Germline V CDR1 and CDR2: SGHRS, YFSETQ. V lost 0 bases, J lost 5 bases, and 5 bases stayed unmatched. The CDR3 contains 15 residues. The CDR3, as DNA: TGCGCCAGCAGCTTGGGGAAGACAGGGGGGTATGGCTACACCTTC. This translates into CASSLGKTGGYGYTF.

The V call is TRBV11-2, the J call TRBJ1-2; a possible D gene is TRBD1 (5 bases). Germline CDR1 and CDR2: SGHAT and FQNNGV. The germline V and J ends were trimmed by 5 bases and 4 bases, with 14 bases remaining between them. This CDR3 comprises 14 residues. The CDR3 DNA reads TGTGCCAGCAGCCCAGCGACAGTTGCCTATGGCTACACCTTC. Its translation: CASSPATVAYGYTF.

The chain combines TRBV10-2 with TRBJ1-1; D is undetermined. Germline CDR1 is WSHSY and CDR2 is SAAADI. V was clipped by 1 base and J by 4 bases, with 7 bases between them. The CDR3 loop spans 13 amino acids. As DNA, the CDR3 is TGCGCCAGCAGTGAGTACCGGGTCACTGAAGCTTTCTTT. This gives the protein CASSEYRVTEAFF.

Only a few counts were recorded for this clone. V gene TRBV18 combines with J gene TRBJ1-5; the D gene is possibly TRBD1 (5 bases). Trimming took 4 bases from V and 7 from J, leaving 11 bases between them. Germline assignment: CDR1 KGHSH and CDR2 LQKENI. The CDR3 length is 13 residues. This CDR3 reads CASSRGLDQPQHF. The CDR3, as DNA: TGTGCCAGCTCACGGGGACTGGACCAGCCCCAGCATTTT. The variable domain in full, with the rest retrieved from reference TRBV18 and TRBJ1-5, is NAGVMQNPRHLVRRRGQEARLRCSPMKGHSHVYWYRQLPEEGLKFMVYLQKENIIDESGMPKERFSAEFPKEGPSILRIQQVVRGDSAAYFCASSRGLDQPQHFGDGTRLSIL.

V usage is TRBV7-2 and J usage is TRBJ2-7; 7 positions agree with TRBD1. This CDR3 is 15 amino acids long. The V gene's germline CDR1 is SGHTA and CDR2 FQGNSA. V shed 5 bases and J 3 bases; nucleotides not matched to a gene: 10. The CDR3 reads CASSGPSTGFYEQYF. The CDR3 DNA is TGTGCCAGCAGCGGGCCCTCGACAGGGTTCTACGAGCAGTACTTC.

CDR3 DNA sequence: TGTGCCAGCAGTACCCAGGACTCTGGGGCCAACGTCCTGACTTTC. Translation gives CASSTQDSGANVLTF. The chain combines TRBV2 with TRBJ2-6; D gene ambiguous. The CDR3 extends over 15 amino acids. Germline loops: CDR1 SNHLY, CDR2 FYNNEI. V gave up 5 bases and J gave up 0 bases, with 8 bases separating them.

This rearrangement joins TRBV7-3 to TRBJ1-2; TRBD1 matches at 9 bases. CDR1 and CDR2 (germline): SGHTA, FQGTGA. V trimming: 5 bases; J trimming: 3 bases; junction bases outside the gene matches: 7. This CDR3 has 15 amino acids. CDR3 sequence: CASSLGQGIDYGYTF. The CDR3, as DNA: TGTGCCAGCAGCCTTGGACAGGGGATCGACTATGGCTACACCTTC.

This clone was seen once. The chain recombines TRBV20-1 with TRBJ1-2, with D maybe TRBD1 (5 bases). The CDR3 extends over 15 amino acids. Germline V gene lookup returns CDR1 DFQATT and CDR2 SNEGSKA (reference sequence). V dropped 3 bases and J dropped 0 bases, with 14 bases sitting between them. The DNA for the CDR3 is TGCAGTGCTAGTCCCCGCGGGGGAGCTAACTATGGCTACACCTTC. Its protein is CSASPRGGANYGYTF.

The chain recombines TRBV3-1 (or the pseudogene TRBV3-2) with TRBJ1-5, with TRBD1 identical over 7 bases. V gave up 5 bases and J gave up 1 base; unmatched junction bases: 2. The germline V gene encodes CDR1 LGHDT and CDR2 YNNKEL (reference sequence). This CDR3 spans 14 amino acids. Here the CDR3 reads CASSTGASNQPQHF. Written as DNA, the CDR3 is TGTGCCAGCAGCACAGGGGCAAGCAATCAGCCCCAGCATTTT.

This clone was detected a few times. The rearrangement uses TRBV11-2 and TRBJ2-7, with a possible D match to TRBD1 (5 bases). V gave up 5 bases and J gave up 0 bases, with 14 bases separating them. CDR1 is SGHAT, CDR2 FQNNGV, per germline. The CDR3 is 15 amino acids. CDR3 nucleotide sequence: TGTGCCAGCAGCCCTAGGCAGGGCGTCTCCTACGAGCAGTACTTC. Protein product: CASSPRQGVSYEQYF.

DNA of the CDR3: TGTGCCAGCAGTTTATTTTATAGCGGGAGGGGTCAAGAGACCCAGTACTTC. Its protein product is CASSLFYSGRGQETQYF. This chain connects TRBV28 to TRBJ2-5; TRBD2 matches at 11 bases. Losses at the gene ends were 1 base for V and 2 bases for J; bases not matched to a gene: 6. This CDR3 comprises 17 residues. CDR1 MDHEN and CDR2 SYDVKM come from the germline V gene.

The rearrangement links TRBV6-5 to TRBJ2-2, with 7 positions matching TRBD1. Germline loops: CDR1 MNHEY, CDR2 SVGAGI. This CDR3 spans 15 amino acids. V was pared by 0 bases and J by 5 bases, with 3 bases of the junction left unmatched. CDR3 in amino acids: CASSYSPGGTGELFF. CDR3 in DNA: TGTGCCAGCAGTTACTCGCCAGGGGGTACCGGGGAGCTGTTTTTT.

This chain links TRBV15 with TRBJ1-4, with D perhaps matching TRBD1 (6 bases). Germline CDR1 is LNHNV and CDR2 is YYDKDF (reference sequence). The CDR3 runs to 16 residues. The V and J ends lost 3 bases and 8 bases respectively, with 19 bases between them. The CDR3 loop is CATSRGTGHLEEKLFF. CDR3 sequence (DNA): TGTGCCACCAGCAGGGGCACAGGGCATTTGGAAGAAAAACTGTTTTTT.

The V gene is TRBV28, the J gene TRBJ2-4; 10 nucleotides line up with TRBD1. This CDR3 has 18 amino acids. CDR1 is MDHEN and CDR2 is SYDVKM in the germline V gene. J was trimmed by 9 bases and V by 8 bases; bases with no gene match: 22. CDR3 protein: CASRHPVARTGGSGIQYF. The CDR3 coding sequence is TGTGCCAGCCGCCACCCGGTAGCCCGGACAGGGGGTTCGGGCATTCAGTACTTC.

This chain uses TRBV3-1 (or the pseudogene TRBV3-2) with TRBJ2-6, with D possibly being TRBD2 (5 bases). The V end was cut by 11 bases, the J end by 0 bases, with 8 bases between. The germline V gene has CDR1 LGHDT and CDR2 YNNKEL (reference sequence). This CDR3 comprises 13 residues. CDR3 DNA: TGTGCCGTAACTAGCTCTGGGGCCAACGTCCTGACTTTC. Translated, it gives CAVTSSGANVLTF.

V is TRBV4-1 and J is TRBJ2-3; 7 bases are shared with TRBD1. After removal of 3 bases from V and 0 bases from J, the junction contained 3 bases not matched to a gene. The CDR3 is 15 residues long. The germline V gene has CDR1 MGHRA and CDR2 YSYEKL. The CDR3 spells CASSQRDRSTDTQYF. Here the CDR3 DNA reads TGCGCCAGCAGCCAGAGGGACAGAAGCACAGATACGCAGTATTTT.

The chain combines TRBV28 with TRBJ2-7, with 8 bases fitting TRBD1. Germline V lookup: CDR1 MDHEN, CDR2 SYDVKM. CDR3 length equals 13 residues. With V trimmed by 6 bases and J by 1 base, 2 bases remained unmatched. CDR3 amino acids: CASRRQGSYEQYF. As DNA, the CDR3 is TGTGCCAGCAGGCGACAGGGGTCCTACGAGCAGTACTTC.